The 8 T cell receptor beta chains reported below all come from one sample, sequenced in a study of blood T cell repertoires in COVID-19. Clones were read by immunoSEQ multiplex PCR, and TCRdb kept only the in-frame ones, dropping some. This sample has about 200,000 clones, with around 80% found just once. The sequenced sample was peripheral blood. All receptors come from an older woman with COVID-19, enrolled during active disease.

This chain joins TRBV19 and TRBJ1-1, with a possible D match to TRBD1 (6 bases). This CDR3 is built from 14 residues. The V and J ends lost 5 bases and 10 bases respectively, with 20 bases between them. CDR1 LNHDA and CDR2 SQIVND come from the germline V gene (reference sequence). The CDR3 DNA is TGTGCCAGTAGTGAATGGGACATCTACAAGTCAGCTTTCTTT. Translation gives CASSEWDIYKSAFF.

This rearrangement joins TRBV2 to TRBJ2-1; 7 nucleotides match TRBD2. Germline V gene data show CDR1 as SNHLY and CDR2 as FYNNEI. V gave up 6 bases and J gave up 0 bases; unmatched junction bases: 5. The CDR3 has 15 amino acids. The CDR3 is CASRRGTSSYNEQFF. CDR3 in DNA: TGTGCCAGCAGGCGGGGGACGAGCTCCTACAATGAGCAGTTCTTC.

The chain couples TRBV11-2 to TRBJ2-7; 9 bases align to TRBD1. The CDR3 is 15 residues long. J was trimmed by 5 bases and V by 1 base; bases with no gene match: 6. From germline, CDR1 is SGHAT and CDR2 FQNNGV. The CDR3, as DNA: TGTGCCAGCAGCTTAGTCCGGGACAGGGTCCACGAGCAGTACTTC. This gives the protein CASSLVRDRVHEQYF.

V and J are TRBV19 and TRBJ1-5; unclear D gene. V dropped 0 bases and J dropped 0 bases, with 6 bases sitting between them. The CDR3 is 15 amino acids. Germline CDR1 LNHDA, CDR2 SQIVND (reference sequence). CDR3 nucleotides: TGTGCCAGTAGTATAGAACACTATAGCAATCAGCCCCAGCATTTT. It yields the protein CASSIEHYSNQPQHF.

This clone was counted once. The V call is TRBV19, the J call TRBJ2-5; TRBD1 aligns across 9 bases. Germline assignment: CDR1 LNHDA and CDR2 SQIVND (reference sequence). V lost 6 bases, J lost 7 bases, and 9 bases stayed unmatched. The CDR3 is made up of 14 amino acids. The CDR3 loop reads CASSPTGGQGTQYF. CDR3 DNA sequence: TGTGCCAGTAGCCCGACAGGGGGGCAGGGGACCCAGTACTTC. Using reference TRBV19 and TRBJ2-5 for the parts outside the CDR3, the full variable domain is DGGITQSPKYLFRKEGQNVTLSCEQNLNHDAMYWYRQDPGQGLRLIYYSQIVNDFQKGDIAEGYSVSREKKESFPLTVTSAQKNPTAFYLCASSPTGGQGTQYFGPGTRLLVL.

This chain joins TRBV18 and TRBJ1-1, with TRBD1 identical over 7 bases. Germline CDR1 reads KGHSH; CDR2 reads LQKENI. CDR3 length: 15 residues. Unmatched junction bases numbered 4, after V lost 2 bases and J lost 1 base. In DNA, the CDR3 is TGTGCCAGCTCACCATCCAACAGGGGGAACACTGAAGCTTTCTTT. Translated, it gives CASSPSNRGNTEAFF.

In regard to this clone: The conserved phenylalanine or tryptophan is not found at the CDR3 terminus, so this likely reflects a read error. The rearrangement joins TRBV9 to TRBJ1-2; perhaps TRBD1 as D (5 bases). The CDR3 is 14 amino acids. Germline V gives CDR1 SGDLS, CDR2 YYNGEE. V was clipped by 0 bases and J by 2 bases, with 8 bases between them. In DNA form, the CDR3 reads TGTGCCAGCAGCGTAGGCAGGGTGAACTATGGCTACACCCTC. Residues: CASSVGRVNYGYTL.

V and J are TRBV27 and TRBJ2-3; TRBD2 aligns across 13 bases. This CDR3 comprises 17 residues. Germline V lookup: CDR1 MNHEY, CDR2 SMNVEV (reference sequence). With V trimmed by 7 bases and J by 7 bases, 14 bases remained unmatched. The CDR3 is CASTSPRGLAGMNTQYF. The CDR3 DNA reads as TGTGCCAGCACCTCTCCTAGGGGACTAGCGGGGATGAATACGCAGTATTTT.